This T cell receptor beta chain is drawn from a study of human T cells and chemical hapten exposure. Study overall: A roughly 2 cm by roughly 2 cm inner upper arm patch received 2% DPC for sensitization. Diphenylcyclopropenone was administered weekly to the scalp of patients throughout the roughly 23-week study.

This clonotype was found many times. TCRdb independently ran MiXCR on the RACE reads; one entry per CDR3 protein. The profile shows fewer than 300,000 distinct CDR3 sequences, about 9.4% of them singletons. Per the germline V gene, CDR1 is LGHNA and CDR2 is YSLEER. The CDR3 is 15 residues long. V dropped 2 bases and J dropped 4 bases, with 14 bases sitting between them. Documented time point: pre-sensitization, week 0. This sample's treatment: therapeutic diphenylcyclopropenone sensitization with weekly scalp DPC. The clonotype was recovered from a woman aged 40 to 50 with alopecia areata. Some clones in this sample may be carry-over from other donors' samples. This chain links TRBV4-3 with TRBJ1-1, with D maybe TRBD1 (5 bases). The source was whole blood, collected in connection with sensitization to the hapten diphenylcyclopropenone (DPC). CDR3: CASSQSSGTATEAFF. The DNA for the CDR3 is TGCGCCAGCAGCCAATCATCCGGGACCGCCACTGAAGCTTTCTTT.